These 22 T cell receptor beta chains share one sample of origin, sequenced in a study of regulatory T cells in long-lasting Graves disease. Relying on iRepertoire HTBI primers and Arm-PCR of CDR3 regions, the team built TCR beta libraries. TCRdb re-called the multiplex PCR reads through MiXCR, storing one row per CDR3 protein. Among 300,000 to 450,000 distinct CDR3 sequences, 15% to 19% were seen once, and the ten largest hold about a fifth. Regarding time point: newly diagnosed GD, antithyroid drugs for less than 3 months. Following extraction of RNA from PBMCs, that RNA was used to make the TCR library. The material was peripheral blood mononuclear cells (PBMCs), obtained at new diagnosis, from a patient treated with antithyroid drugs. All receptors derive from a female donor with Graves disease.

The V call is TRBV11-3, the J call TRBJ1-1, with D uncertain. V was clipped by 5 bases and J by 1 base, with 11 bases between them. Per the germline V gene, CDR1 is SGHNT and CDR2 is YENEEA. The CDR3 spans 14 residues. This CDR3 reads CASSANRKNTEAFF. The CDR3 DNA reads TGTGCCAGCAGCGCCAATCGAAAGAACACTGAAGCTTTCTTT.

This clonotype was found many times. The DNA for the CDR3 is TGTGCCAGCAGTAACGAAAGTGGAGCTTTCTTT. This codes for CASSNESGAFF. The genes are TRBV6-1 and TRBJ1-1, with D unclear. Germline CDR1 MNHNS, CDR2 SASEGT. The CDR3 runs to 11 residues. The V and J ends lost 5 bases and 10 bases respectively, with 11 bases between them.

Ten or more counts support this clonotype. The rearrangement links TRBV30 to TRBJ2-7; unclear D gene. Germline lookup yields CDR1 GTSNPN and CDR2 SVGIG (reference sequence). This CDR3 spans 13 amino acids. The V gene lost 0 bases and the J gene lost 2 bases, with 8 bases spanning the gap. The CDR3: CAWSVSLAYEQYF. The CDR3 coding sequence is TGTGCCTGGAGTGTATCGTTGGCCTACGAGCAGTACTTC.

V gene TRBV12-3 or TRBV12-4 combines with J gene TRBJ2-3, with TRBD2 matching over 11 bases. J lost 7 bases, V lost 3 bases, and 3 bases had no gene match. CDR3 length: 14 amino acids. CDR3 DNA: TGTGCCAGCAGTTTGACTAGCGGGGCTTATACGCAGTATTTT. It encodes CASSLTSGAYTQYF.

This chain connects TRBV4-1 to TRBJ1-1, with D maybe TRBD1 (5 bases). The CDR3 is 15 amino acids. The V and J ends lost 2 bases and 4 bases respectively, with 14 bases between them. Germline CDR1 and CDR2: MGHRA and YSYEKL. This chain's CDR3 is CASSQLGGRGTEAFF. DNA for the CDR3: TGCGCCAGCAGCCAATTGGGCGGGAGGGGCACTGAAGCTTTCTTT.

This clonotype was seen many times. The CDR3 region is CATSDFRQQFF. As DNA, the CDR3 is TGTGCCACCAGTGATTTCCGTCAGCAGTTCTTC. This chain connects TRBV24-1 to TRBJ2-1; unclear D gene. Germline loops: CDR1 KGHDR, CDR2 SFDVKD. CDR3 length: 11 residues. V was shortened by 1 base and J by 11 bases, with 5 bases between the two germline ends.

At least ten counts were recorded for this clonotype. The chain carries TRBV7-2 and TRBJ2-1; D may be TRBD2 (6 bases). Trimming took off 5 bases at V and 2 bases at J, with 10 bases between the two ends. This CDR3 comprises 14 residues. Germline-derived CDR1 and CDR2 are SGHTA and FQGNSA. The CDR3 loop is CASSQIAAYNEQFF. CDR3 coding DNA: TGTGCCAGCAGCCAAATAGCGGCCTACAATGAGCAGTTCTTC.

This clonotype was seen only a few times. This CDR3 is missing its conserved last phenylalanine or tryptophan, likely due to a read error. Because the CDR3's place on the DNA is in doubt, the DNA is left out and the CDR3 is given as listed by TCRdb. CDR3 residues: CASSSADDGDEAFL. V usage is TRBV5-6 and J usage is TRBJ1-1. Germline V gene sequence: CDR1 SGHDT, CDR2 YYEEEE. The CDR3 is made up of 14 amino acids, end residues included.

This clonotype was seen ten or more times. The rearrangement links TRBV7-2 to TRBJ2-3, with 16 bases lining up with TRBD2. The CDR3 is 17 amino acids. V lost 1 base, J lost 8 bases, and 6 bases stayed unmatched. The germline V gene has CDR1 SGHTA and CDR2 FQGNSA. The CDR3 coding sequence is TGTGCCAGCAGCTTAGGTGGGACTAGCGGGAGGGCCGGTACGCAGTATTTT. It is translated as CASSLGGTSGRAGTQYF.

J is TRBJ2-5 and V is TRBV5-4, with TRBD2 matching 9 bases. V was pared by 0 bases and J by 2 bases, with 8 bases of the junction left unmatched. The CDR3 length is 17 residues. Germline loops: CDR1 SGHNT, CDR2 YYREEE (reference sequence). The chain's CDR3 is CASSLDGSGGVQETQYF. Here the CDR3 DNA reads TGTGCCAGCAGCTTGGATGGTAGCGGGGGAGTACAAGAGACCCAGTACTTC.

This clonotype was detected many times. The CDR3 nucleotides are TGTGCCACCAGTGATCGGAGGGCTAGTCGGGCCAATGAGCAGTTCTTC. Its translation: CATSDRRASRANEQFF. The chain carries TRBV24-1 and TRBJ2-1; D is perhaps TRBD2 (6 bases). V lost 3 bases to trimming and J lost 6 bases, with 17 bases between them. The CDR3 has 16 amino acids. Per germline, CDR1 KGHDR and CDR2 SFDVKD.

To note about this clonotype: A clone one base away is much larger, so this may be a read error. The chain joins TRBV7-9 to TRBJ2-1; the match to TRBD1 covers 8 bases. CDR3 length: 16 amino acids. CDR1 and CDR2 from the germline V gene are SEHNR and FQNEAQ (reference sequence). The CDR3 DNA reads TGTGCCAGCGGCTTAGTGGGACAGGACCCCTACAATGAGCAGTTCTTC. Residues: CASGLVGQDPYNEQFF. Drawing the rest from reference TRBV7-9 and TRBJ2-1, the complete variable domain is DTGVSQNPRHKITKRGQNVTFRCDPISEHNRLYWYRQTLGQGPEFLTYFQNEAQLEKSRLLSDRFSAERPKGSFSTLEIQRTEQGDSAMYLCASGLVGQDPYNEQFFGPGTRLTVL.

V usage is TRBV27 and J usage is TRBJ2-3; D ambiguous. CDR1 is MNHEY and CDR2 is SMNVEV in the germline V gene (reference sequence). V lost 5 bases and J 2 bases, leaving 14 bases between the germline ends. CDR3 length equals 15 residues. For the CDR3, the DNA is TGTGCCAGCAGTACCCGGACGAGCCCCACAGATACGCAGTATTTT. This encodes CASSTRTSPTDTQYF.

This clonotype was seen at least ten times. The chain combines TRBV28 with TRBJ1-2, with D perhaps matching TRBD1 (6 bases). The CDR3 is 16 amino acids. Germline-derived CDR1 and CDR2 are MDHEN and SYDVKM. Trimming removed 1 base from V and 7 bases from J, with 19 bases in between. CDR3 sequence: CASSLYFGGAHPGYTF. CDR3 bases: TGTGCCAGCAGTTTATATTTCGGGGGGGCGCATCCTGGCTACACCTTC.

There are many counts of this clonotype. The genes are TRBV5-6 and TRBJ2-4; no reliable D call. The CDR3 extends over 11 amino acids. V was cut by 2 bases and J by 5 bases, with 2 bases left in between. Germline CDR1 reads SGHDT; CDR2 reads YYEEEE. The CDR3 DNA sequence: TGTGCCAGCAGCTTTCAAAACATTCAGTACTTC. It specifies CASSFQNIQYF.

V is TRBV19 and J is TRBJ1-1; maybe TRBD1 (6 bases). Trimming cost V 7 bases and J 5 bases, with 17 bases left between them. Per the germline V gene, CDR1 is LNHDA and CDR2 is SQIVND (reference sequence). The CDR3 runs 14 residues. The CDR3 sequence is CASKMGGPRTEAFF. The CDR3, as DNA: TGTGCCAGTAAGATGGGGGGGCCTCGGACTGAAGCTTTCTTT. Full variable domain (rest looked up from reference TRBV19 and TRBJ1-1): DGGITQSPKYLFRKEGQNVTLSCEQNLNHDAMYWYRQDPGQGLRLIYYSQIVNDFQKGDIAEGYSVSREKKESFPLTVTSAQKNPTAFYLCASKMGGPRTEAFFGQGTRLTVV.

The table lists this clonotype with many counts. CDR3 region: CASSLDRASTDTQYF. In nucleotides, the CDR3 is TGTGCCAGCAGTTTAGACAGGGCGTCGACAGATACGCAGTATTTT. This chain connects TRBV12-3 or TRBV12-4 to TRBJ2-3; TRBD1 might be the D (6 bases). V lost 1 base to trimming and J lost 3 bases, with 11 bases between them. The length of the CDR3 is 15 residues.

In its sample, this clonotype was seen many times. CDR3 sequence: CASSSGTGGYMNTEAFF. The CDR3 DNA is TGTGCCAGCAGTTCGGGGACAGGGGGGTATATGAACACTGAAGCTTTCTTT. The chain joins TRBV12-3 or TRBV12-4 to TRBJ1-1, with 11 bases fitting TRBD1. CDR3 length: 17 residues. V lost 4 bases and J lost 0; bases outside the gene matches: 7.

In its sample, this clonotype was seen many times. The J gene is TRBJ2-1, the V gene TRBV7-2; 9 bases align to TRBD2. The V gene end was trimmed by 6 bases and the J gene end by 0 bases; junction bases not matched to a gene: 6. The CDR3 loop spans 16 amino acids. CDR1 and CDR2 from the germline V gene are SGHTA and FQGNSA. The chain's CDR3 is CASSSLAGSSYNEQFF. The CDR3 DNA reads TGTGCCAGCAGTTCGCTAGCGGGAAGCTCCTACAATGAGCAGTTCTTC.

This clonotype has at least ten counts. The chain links TRBV15 to TRBJ2-1; 10 bases line up with TRBD2. This CDR3 contains 17 residues. V was clipped by 5 bases and J by 5 bases; unmatched bases: 12. The germline V gene encodes CDR1 LNHNV and CDR2 YYDKDF (reference sequence). The CDR3 DNA reads TGTGCCACCAGCGCACCGGGACTAGCGTCGAGGCACAATGAGCAGTTCTTC. Translating it yields CATSAPGLASRHNEQFF.

The chain joins TRBV29-1 to TRBJ2-1; D possibly uses TRBD1 or TRBD2 (5 bases each). This CDR3 comprises 14 residues. The germline V gene has CDR1 SQVTM and CDR2 ANQGSEA. Trimming took 6 bases from V and 6 from J, leaving 18 bases between them. The CDR3 DNA follows: TGCAGCGTAGGATCCGGGACCCTGGGCAATGAGCAGTTCTTC. This gives the protein CSVGSGTLGNEQFF.

This clonotype showed up many times. The CDR3 is CASSLGTGAYGYTF. In nucleotides, the CDR3 is TGTGCCAGCAGCTTAGGCACTGGGGCCTATGGCTACACCTTC. The chain links TRBV7-2 to TRBJ1-2, with D possibly TRBD1 on 5 matching bases. Germline-derived CDR1 and CDR2 are SGHTA and FQGNSA. Trimming stripped 1 base from V and 4 bases from J, with 10 bases between. This CDR3 is 14 amino acids long.